This TCR beta chain emerged from a study of blood T cell repertoires in COVID-19. Notes on this clone: In the same sample, other DNA sequences code for this CDR3.

This table comes from immunoSEQ multiplex PCR, and its TCRdb copy is limited to in-frame clones, with some not included. Among 140,000 to 150,000 clones listed, roughly 80% were seen once. Source material: peripheral blood. The clonotype comes from a man over 45 with acute or convalescent COVID-19.

CDR3 loop: CASSLGLAGYNEQFF. CDR3 sequence (DNA): TGTGCCAGCAGCTTAGGACTAGCGGGGTACAATGAGCAGTTCTTC. The chain uses TRBV7-3 and TRBJ2-1, with 12 bases fitting TRBD2. Trimming cost V 2 bases and J 4 bases; bases outside gene matches: 0. The CDR3 extends over 15 amino acids. CDR1 and CDR2 from the germline V gene are SGHTA and FQGTGA.